A selection of T cell receptor beta chains follows, all from one sample in a study of OX40 agonist ivuxolimab in advanced cancers. The data were produced by immunoSEQ multiplex PCR, yet TCRdb's version contains in-frame clones alone and is incomplete. This sample has approximately 81,000 clones, with 90% to 95% found just once. This specimen consisted of CD4+ or CD8+ T cells sorted from blood, obtained in a trial of the OX40 agonist ivuxolimab. The receptor set was obtained from an adult with an advanced solid tumor such as melanoma, head and neck, liver or kidney cancer. CDR3s include the opening cysteine and the closing phenylalanine or tryptophan. The order of the fields is clone size, D gene, J gene, V gene, CDR3 protein, CDR3 DNA. The D gene is left open where the match is weak. Size tells how often a clone was seen (once, few, many) or the class of an expanded clone, and some rows leave it out.

clone_size: once
d_call: -
j_call: TRBJ2-3
v_call: TRBV7-3
cdr3_aa: CASSSLAGITDTQYF
cdr3_nt: TGTGCCAGCAGCTCCCTTGCGGGAATCACAGATACGCAGTATTTT

clone_size: -
d_call: TRBD1
j_call: TRBJ1-4
v_call: TRBV28
cdr3_aa: CASRPGTVNEKLFF
cdr3_nt: TGTGCCAGCAGACCCGGGACAGTTAATGAAAAACTGTTTTTT

clone_size: -
d_call: -
j_call: TRBJ1-4
v_call: TRBV10-2
cdr3_aa: CATRASGGGGEKLFF
cdr3_nt: TGCGCCACCAGGGCCTCGGGGGGCGGTGGTGAAAAACTGTTTTTT

clone_size: once
d_call: -
j_call: TRBJ2-7
v_call: TRBV28
cdr3_aa: CASSPRTVRREQYF
cdr3_nt: TGTGCCAGCAGTCCTAGGACGGTTCGAAGGGAGCAGTACTTC

clone_size: -
d_call: -
j_call: TRBJ2-7
v_call: TRBV7-9
cdr3_aa: CASSLRLSAEQYF
cdr3_nt: TGTGCCAGCAGCTTAAGACTATCGGCCGAGCAGTACTTC

clone_size: once
d_call: TRBD1
j_call: TRBJ2-7
v_call: TRBV19
cdr3_aa: CASGWGTGFEQYF
cdr3_nt: TGTGCCAGTGGCTGGGGGACAGGGTTCGAGCAGTACTTC

clone_size: -
d_call: -
j_call: TRBJ1-1
v_call: TRBV27
cdr3_aa: CASSLYGGGTEAFF
cdr3_nt: TGTGCCAGCAGTTTATATGGGGGAGGCACTGAAGCTTTCTTT

clone_size: -
d_call: -
j_call: TRBJ2-1
v_call: TRBV7-9
cdr3_aa: CASSVTSLAEQFF
cdr3_nt: TGTGCCAGCAGCGTCACTAGTTTAGCTGAGCAGTTCTTC

clone_size: -
d_call: TRBD1
j_call: TRBJ2-5
v_call: TRBV27
cdr3_aa: CASSPGQGDGTQYF
cdr3_nt: TGTGCCAGCTCTCCGGGACAGGGTGATGGGACCCAGTACTTC

clone_size: -
d_call: TRBD1
j_call: TRBJ1-1
v_call: TRBV11-2
cdr3_aa: CASRKTGGLGNTEAFF
cdr3_nt: TGTGCCAGCAGGAAGACAGGGGGGCTGGGGAACACTGAAGCTTTCTTT

clone_size: -
d_call: -
j_call: TRBJ2-7
v_call: TRBV11-2
cdr3_aa: CASSIMNEQYF
cdr3_nt: TGTGCCAGCAGCATCATGAACGAGCAGTACTTC

clone_size: -
d_call: -
j_call: TRBJ1-1
v_call: TRBV7-3
cdr3_aa: CASSLNGKWNTEAFF
cdr3_nt: TGTGCCAGCAGCTTAAATGGAAAGTGGAACACTGAAGCTTTCTTT

clone_size: -
d_call: -
j_call: TRBJ2-7
v_call: TRBV7-6
cdr3_aa: CASSLGLGGHTEEQYF
cdr3_nt: TGTGCCAGCAGCTTAGGCCTGGGCGGCCATACGGAGGAGCAGTACTTC

clone_size: few
d_call: TRBD1
j_call: TRBJ1-4
v_call: TRBV29-1
cdr3_aa: CSVEDQGVMFF
cdr3_nt: TGCAGCGTTGAAGATCAGGGGGTAATGTTTTTT

clone_size: once
d_call: TRBD1
j_call: TRBJ2-7
v_call: TRBV28
cdr3_aa: CASSSPDRGLYEQYF
cdr3_nt: TGTGCCAGCAGTTCCCCGGACAGGGGACTCTACGAGCAGTACTTC

clone_size: -
d_call: -
j_call: TRBJ1-2
v_call: TRBV2
cdr3_aa: CASSEGKAYGYTF
cdr3_nt: TGTGCCAGCAGTGAAGGCAAAGCCTATGGCTACACCTTC

clone_size: -
d_call: TRBD1
j_call: TRBJ2-7
v_call: TRBV19
cdr3_aa: CASSHGQGSSYEQYF
cdr3_nt: TGTGCCAGTAGCCATGGACAGGGGAGCTCCTACGAGCAGTACTTC

clone_size: once
d_call: -
j_call: TRBJ1-6
v_call: TRBV11-2
cdr3_aa: CASSTYTGVNSPLHF
cdr3_nt: TGTGCCAGCAGCACTTACACGGGAGTTAATTCACCCCTCCACTTT

clone_size: once
d_call: TRBD2
j_call: TRBJ2-3
v_call: TRBV4-3
cdr3_aa: CASSQDRASGYTDTQYF
cdr3_nt: TGCGCCAGCAGCCAAGATAGGGCTAGCGGATACACAGATACGCAGTATTTT

clone_size: -
d_call: -
j_call: TRBJ1-2
v_call: TRBV10-3
cdr3_aa: CAISEPPTSEIGYGYTF
cdr3_nt: TGTGCCATCAGTGAGCCTCCCACTTCCGAGATAGGCTATGGCTACACCTTC

clone_size: -
d_call: -
j_call: TRBJ2-7
v_call: TRBV27
cdr3_aa: CASSSDPYEQYF
cdr3_nt: TGTGCCAGCAGTTCGGACCCCTACGAGCAGTACTTC

clone_size: once
d_call: -
j_call: TRBJ2-7
v_call: TRBV28
cdr3_aa: CASSPRASQTRGTSPYEQYF
cdr3_nt: TGTGCCAGCAGCCCAAGGGCCTCCCAAACTCGGGGGACTTCCCCCTACGAGCAGTACTTC

clone_size: -
d_call: -
j_call: TRBJ1-3
v_call: TRBV7-9
cdr3_aa: CASSRRAGEASGNTIYF
cdr3_nt: TGTGCCAGCAGCCGGAGGGCAGGGGAAGCCTCTGGAAACACCATATATTTT

clone_size: -
d_call: TRBD1
j_call: TRBJ2-3
v_call: TRBV6-6
cdr3_aa: CASSYWTGGEDTQYF
cdr3_nt: TGTGCCAGCAGTTATTGGACAGGGGGCGAAGATACGCAGTATTTT

clone_size: -
d_call: -
j_call: TRBJ1-4
v_call: TRBV7-2
cdr3_aa: CASSLVDSPANEKLFF
cdr3_nt: TGTGCCAGCAGCTTAGTCGACAGCCCAGCTAATGAAAAACTGTTTTTT

clone_size: once
d_call: -
j_call: TRBJ1-1
v_call: TRBV15
cdr3_aa: CATSPRGGEAFF
cdr3_nt: TGTGCCACCAGCCCTCGCGGGGGTGAAGCTTTCTTT

clone_size: -
d_call: -
j_call: TRBJ2-5
v_call: TRBV7-8
cdr3_aa: CASSLGGGQETQYF
cdr3_nt: TGTGCCAGCAGCTTAGGTGGGGGGCAAGAGACCCAGTACTTC

clone_size: -
d_call: -
j_call: TRBJ2-7
v_call: TRBV9
cdr3_aa: CASSETPGAYEQYF
cdr3_nt: TGTGCCAGCAGCGAAACCCCCGGGGCCTACGAGCAGTACTTC

clone_size: -
d_call: -
j_call: TRBJ2-7
v_call: TRBV2
cdr3_aa: CASSEGVEQYF
cdr3_nt: TGTGCCAGCAGTGAAGGAGTCGAGCAGTACTTC

clone_size: -
d_call: -
j_call: TRBJ1-2
v_call: TRBV19
cdr3_aa: CASSYRAGSGYTF
cdr3_nt: TGTGCCAGTAGTTACAGGGCCGGGAGCGGCTACACCTTC

clone_size: -
d_call: -
j_call: TRBJ1-3
v_call: TRBV6-6
cdr3_aa: CASSYSAVPSGNTIYF
cdr3_nt: TGTGCCAGCAGTTACTCGGCGGTGCCGTCTGGAAACACCATATATTTT

clone_size: -
d_call: -
j_call: TRBJ1-4
v_call: TRBV4-3
cdr3_aa: CASSQGNRVNEKLFF
cdr3_nt: TGCGCCAGCAGCCAAGGGAACAGGGTGAATGAAAAACTGTTTTTT

clone_size: once
d_call: -
j_call: TRBJ1-1
v_call: TRBV15
cdr3_aa: CATSRPRGWNTEAFF
cdr3_nt: TGTGCCACCAGCAGACCAAGGGGGTGGAACACTGAAGCTTTCTTT

clone_size: few
d_call: TRBD1
j_call: TRBJ1-4
v_call: TRBV9
cdr3_aa: CASSKQGSREKLFF
cdr3_nt: TGTGCCAGCAGCAAACAGGGGTCGCGCGAAAAACTGTTTTTT

clone_size: -
d_call: TRBD1
j_call: TRBJ1-4
v_call: TRBV9
cdr3_aa: CASSPMARQGNEKLFF
cdr3_nt: TGTGCCAGCAGCCCCATGGCCAGACAGGGTAATGAAAAACTGTTTTTT

clone_size: once
d_call: -
j_call: TRBJ1-5
v_call: TRBV28
cdr3_aa: CASRILGNQPQHF
cdr3_nt: TGTGCCAGCAGAATACTGGGCAATCAGCCCCAGCATTTT

clone_size: -
d_call: -
j_call: TRBJ1-6
v_call: TRBV4-1
cdr3_aa: CASSQGPQLGKSLHF
cdr3_nt: TGCGCCAGCAGCCAAGGACCACAGTTAGGAAAGTCCCTCCACTTT

clone_size: -
d_call: TRBD1
j_call: TRBJ1-5
v_call: TRBV6-5
cdr3_aa: CASSYSTGGNQPQHF
cdr3_nt: TGTGCCAGCAGTTACTCGACAGGGGGGAATCAGCCCCAGCATTTT

clone_size: -
d_call: -
j_call: TRBJ2-2
v_call: TRBV7-6
cdr3_aa: CASSLAGPGELFF
cdr3_nt: TGTGCCAGCAGCTTAGCCGGCCCCGGGGAGCTGTTTTTT

clone_size: -
d_call: TRBD2
j_call: TRBJ2-3
v_call: TRBV2
cdr3_aa: CASSRLAGTDTQYF
cdr3_nt: TGTGCCAGCAGTCGACTAGCGGGCACAGATACGCAGTATTTT

clone_size: once
d_call: TRBD2
j_call: TRBJ2-1
v_call: TRBV7-9
cdr3_aa: CASSLPGRGDEQFF
cdr3_nt: TGTGCCAGCAGCTTACCGGGGAGGGGCGATGAGCAGTTCTTC